The T cell receptor beta chain under discussion was sequenced for a study of shared clonotypes between healthy human individuals. Turning to the study itself: For every donor, three CD4 naive, three CD4 memory, two CD8 naive and one CD8 memory plates were used.

The assay used deep level. An approximately 200 ng quantity of DNA, some 30,000 T cell genomes, went into the sorted-subset replicate PCRs. Only in-frame clones appear in the TCRdb table, and some are missing; sequencing was by immunoSEQ multiplex PCR. The sample lists 600,000 to 750,000 clones, about two thirds occurring once. The CD4+ fraction was divided into a CD45RA+ naive subset and a CD45RA-negative memory subset. This clonotype originated in a woman in her twenties or thirties in good health. Sample: memory CD4+ T cells sorted from blood. Documented subset: CD45RA-negative fraction.

CDR3 in DNA: TGTGCCAGCAGTTCGGGGACTAGCGGGATCACAGATACGCAGTATTTT. Its protein is CASSSGTSGITDTQYF. The chain couples TRBV2 to TRBJ2-3; 13 positions match TRBD2. Germline-derived CDR1 and CDR2 are SNHLY and FYNNEI. The CDR3 totals 16 residues. V trimming: 5 bases; J trimming: 2 bases; junction bases outside the gene matches: 4.